The 9 T cell receptor beta chains below come from one sample, sequenced in a study of cytomegalovirus exposure and HLA in healthy donors. The method was immunoSEQ multiplex PCR; TCRdb's version includes in-frame clones alone and lacks a portion of them. The sample holds under 200,000 clones, under 90% seen once. Sequencing was performed on PBMCs. These receptors all stem from a man aged 18 to 29 in good health and CMV-seropositive.

The V and J genes are TRBV5-6 and TRBJ1-1; D not resolved. The germline V gene has CDR1 SGHDT and CDR2 YYEEEE. The CDR3 is 16 residues long. The V gene lost 0 bases and the J gene lost 4 bases, with 16 bases spanning the gap. CDR3 loop: CASSLERGSIPTEAFF. The CDR3 DNA reads as TGTGCCAGCAGCTTGGAACGGGGATCCATTCCCACTGAAGCTTTCTTT.

This rearrangement joins TRBV2 to TRBJ2-3, with D tentatively TRBD2 (6 bases). Germline CDR1 is SNHLY and CDR2 is FYNNEI. The CDR3 consists of 16 residues. The V gene lost 6 bases and the J gene lost 6 bases, with 22 bases spanning the gap. The CDR3 DNA sequence: TGTGCCAGCAGGTCTACGGGACTCGCCCCCTCGGATACGCAGTATTTT. It translates to CASRSTGLAPSDTQYF.

The V and J genes are TRBV28 and TRBJ2-3; D remains unclear. The CDR3 is 14 amino acids. V was cut by 1 base and J by 2 bases, with 7 bases left in between. Germline CDR1 MDHEN, CDR2 SYDVKM. As DNA, the CDR3 is TGTGCCAGCAGTTTATTGTCTAACACAGATACGCAGTATTTT. The encoded protein is CASSLLSNTDTQYF.

The chain has TRBV9 and TRBJ2-3; unclear D gene. Germline CDR1 and CDR2: SGDLS and YYNGEE. The germline V and J ends were trimmed by 3 bases and 6 bases, with 8 bases remaining between them. This CDR3 region has 12 residues. The CDR3 nucleotides read TGTGCCAGCAGCGCCTTCCTGGATACGCAGTATTTT. This codes for CASSAFLDTQYF.

The chain employs TRBV2 and TRBJ2-7; TRBD2 matches at 15 bases. J gave up 5 bases and V 3 bases, and 14 bases lay outside the gene matches. The CDR3 has 19 amino acids. The germline CDR1 and CDR2 sequences are SNHLY and FYNNEI. The CDR3 spells CASSERRTSGRVGPDEQYF. The DNA for the CDR3 is TGTGCCAGCAGTGAGCGGAGGACTAGCGGGAGGGTGGGGCCTGACGAGCAGTACTTC.

This clone was seen only once. This chain uses TRBV7-9 with TRBJ2-5; TRBD2 agrees at 10 bases. V gave up 1 base and J gave up 9 bases; unmatched junction bases: 14. Germline CDR1 is SEHNR and CDR2 is FQNEAQ (reference sequence). The CDR3 loop spans 17 amino acids. CDR3: CASSLGESLAGVVAQYF. The CDR3 DNA follows: TGTGCCAGCAGCTTAGGAGAATCGCTAGCGGGAGTAGTGGCCCAGTACTTC.

This sequence joins TRBV25-1 and TRBJ2-7; TRBD1 agrees at 8 bases. The CDR3 runs to 14 residues. V shed 3 bases and J 2 bases; nucleotides not matched to a gene: 3. Germline V gene data show CDR1 as MGHDK and CDR2 as SYGVNS. The CDR3 nucleotides read TGTGCCAGCAGTGAGCACAGGGGGGCCTACGAGCAGTACTTC. Its translation: CASSEHRGAYEQYF.

The chain recombines TRBV6-5 with TRBJ2-1; 8 nucleotides line up with TRBD2. Germline trimming cut 7 bases from V and 7 bases from J; bases unmatched to any gene: 12. CDR3 length: 15 amino acids. CDR1 MNHEY and CDR2 SVGAGI come from the germline V gene. The CDR3 is CASTTGLAGLNEQFF. CDR3 DNA: TGTGCCAGCACCACGGGGCTAGCGGGCCTTAATGAGCAGTTCTTC.

The CDR3 protein is CASSRLGGPGADYNEQFF. In DNA form, the CDR3 reads TGCGCCAGCAGCCGTCTGGGGGGGCCAGGGGCGGACTACAATGAGCAGTTCTTC. The chain links TRBV5-1 to TRBJ2-1; D possibly corresponds to TRBD2 (7 bases). Per the germline V gene, CDR1 is SGHRS and CDR2 is YFSETQ. The CDR3 consists of 18 residues. V gave up 4 bases and J gave up 3 bases, with 23 bases separating them.